These T cell receptor beta chains were read from a single sample in a study of STAT3 mutations in large granular lymphocyte leukemia. Sequencing was performed with immunoSEQ multiplex PCR; in TCRdb, only in-frame clones are kept and a portion is missing. The sample records 30,000 to 35,000 clones, 65% to 80% being singletons. Sequenced material: peripheral blood mononuclear cells. The source of these receptors is a woman between 45 and 60 years old with T-cell large granular lymphocyte leukemia. Some clones in this sample may be carry-over from other donors' samples. CDR3s include the opening cysteine and the closing phenylalanine or tryptophan. The order of the fields is J gene, D gene, V gene, clone size, CDR3 DNA, CDR3 protein. A D gene is named only where the DNA matches it firmly. Size is stated for part of the rows, as once, few or many counts, or as a class when the clone is expanded.

TRBJ2-3	TRBD1	TRBV2	.	TGTGCCAGCAGTGGGGGCGGCCCGGGACAGACAGATACGCAGTATTTT	CASSGGGPGQTDTQYF
TRBJ2-3	.	TRBV7-2	.	TGCGCCAGCAGCCAAGATTTGGGGCAGGGGTCAGATACGCAGTATTTT	CASSQDLGQGSDTQYF
TRBJ2-7	TRBD2	TRBV29-1	once	TGCAGCTTCAGGGGTCTAGCGGGAGGGCCCATTTCCTACGAGCAGTACTTC	CSFRGLAGGPISYEQYF
TRBJ2-6	TRBD1	TRBV28	.	TGTGCCACCCGGACAGGGCCTGGGGCCAACGTCCTGACTTTC	CATRTGPGANVLTF
TRBJ1-5	TRBD1	TRBV6-5	once	TGTGCCAGCAGTATACGGACAGGTCAGCCCCAGCATTTT	CASSIRTGQPQHF
TRBJ2-7	TRBD2	TRBV7-9	.	TGTGCCAGCAGCTCGCTAGCGGGAGGGCGATCCTACGAGCAGTACTTC	CASSSLAGGRSYEQYF
TRBJ2-4	.	TRBV28	.	TGTGCCAGTTGGGGTGCGGCAGCCTCGGACATTCAGTACTTC	CASWGAAASDIQYF
TRBJ1-2	TRBD1	TRBV6-5	.	TGTGCCAGCAACCCGACAGGGTTCGTTCTTGGCTACACCTTC	CASNPTGFVLGYTF
TRBJ1-5	.	TRBV4-3	.	TGCGCCAGCAGCCAAGTTGCCCTTTGGGGCAATCAGCCCCAGCATTTT	CASSQVALWGNQPQHF
TRBJ2-7	TRBD2	TRBV7-8	.	TGTGCCAGCAGCTTACAAGCGGGGGTGGCCTACGAGCAGTACTTC	CASSLQAGVAYEQYF
TRBJ2-2	.	TRBV4-3	once	TGCGCCAGCAGCCAACTACTCACCGGGGGCGTGTACACCGGGGAGCTGTTTTTT	CASSQLLTGGVYTGELFF
TRBJ1-3	.	TRBV7-9	.	TGTGCCAGCAGTTCGCAGAGCTCTGGAAACACCATATATTTT	CASSSQSSGNTIYF
TRBJ2-7	TRBD2	TRBV27	.	TGTGCCAGCGGACTAGCGGGGGGATACGAGCAGTACTTC	CASGLAGGYEQYF
TRBJ1-4	.	TRBV25-1	few	TGTGCCAGCAGTGAATATGGGCGGGAAAAACTGTTTTTT	CASSEYGREKLFF
TRBJ1-2	.	TRBV18	.	TGTGCCAGCTCACCCCCGGAGACAGCCTATGGCTACACCTTC	CASSPPETAYGYTF
TRBJ2-7	.	TRBV7-2	.	TGTGCCAGCAGCGCCGTCTACGAGCAGTACTTC	CASSAVYEQYF
TRBJ1-4	.	TRBV10-3	.	TGTGCCCCCGGACCGTCTATCGGAGCTAATGAAAAACTGTTTTTT	CAPGPSIGANEKLFF
TRBJ2-7	.	TRBV18	medium-sized	TGTGCCAGCTCACCATTCGGGGGAAGGAGCTCCTACGAGCAGTACTTC	CASSPFGGRSSYEQYF
TRBJ1-1	.	TRBV9	.	TGTGCCAGCGGCCCGGGGAACACTGAAGCTTTCTTT	CASGPGNTEAFF
TRBJ2-2	.	TRBV27	.	TGTGCCAGCAGAGGCAGACCGAACACCGGGGAGCTGTTTTTT	CASRGRPNTGELFF
TRBJ2-7	.	TRBV6-5	.	TGTGCCAGCAGTTACGGTGGCGGGGCGAGCTCCTACGAGCAGTACTTC	CASSYGGGASSYEQYF
TRBJ2-7	TRBD2	TRBV4-3	once	TGCGCCAGCAGCCAAGAGGGAGCGGGAATTACCTCCTACGAGCAGTACTTC	CASSQEGAGITSYEQYF
TRBJ1-2	.	TRBV4-3	.	TGCGCCAGCAGCCAAGATGGAGTTACGGATGGCTACACCTTC	CASSQDGVTDGYTF
TRBJ2-1	TRBD2	TRBV9	few	TGTGCCAGCAACCTAGCGGGAGGCTACAATGAGCAGTTCTTC	CASNLAGGYNEQFF
TRBJ1-1	.	TRBV27	.	TGTGCCAGCAGTTTATCGGGTGTGAACACTGAAGCTTTCTTT	CASSLSGVNTEAFF
TRBJ1-2	TRBD1	TRBV4-1	.	TGCGCCAGCAGCTCTCACCGGGACAGCCCGCGGAAAGCTAACTATGGCTACACCTTC	CASSSHRDSPRKANYGYTF
TRBJ1-2	.	TRBV28	.	TGTGCCAGCAGCGCCGGGGGGCGCTTCTATGGCTACACCTTC	CASSAGGRFYGYTF
TRBJ1-2	TRBD1	TRBV18	medium-sized	TGTGCCAGCTCACCCCGGACAGGGTCAGGCTACACCTTC	CASSPRTGSGYTF
TRBJ2-1	.	TRBV4-3	.	TGCGCCAGCAGCCCATCTGCGACCTACCTAGGATACAATGAGCAGTTCTTC	CASSPSATYLGYNEQFF
TRBJ2-2	TRBD1	TRBV2	.	TGTGCCAGCAACAACCACAGGGGCACCGGGGAGCTGTTTTTT	CASNNHRGTGELFF
TRBJ1-1	.	TRBV25-1	.	TGTGCCAGCAGTCTGGCAGGGCGGGACACTGAAGCTTTCTTT	CASSLAGRDTEAFF
TRBJ2-7	TRBD1	TRBV20-1	once	TGCAGTGCTAACAGGGGTTACGAGCAGTACTTC	CSANRGYEQYF
TRBJ2-3	TRBD2	TRBV18	.	TGTGCCAGCTCACGAATGACTAGCGGGGGCACAGATACGCAGTATTTT	CASSRMTSGGTDTQYF
TRBJ1-4	.	TRBV18	.	TGTGCCAGCTCACCACGGGGCGTCGTGACTAATGAAAAACTGTTTTTT	CASSPRGVVTNEKLFF
TRBJ2-7	.	TRBV7-9	.	TGTGCCATACAGGGTAGAAGGGGCTACGAGCAGTACTTC	CAIQGRRGYEQYF
TRBJ2-2	.	TRBV30	.	TGTGCCTGGAGCAGGCTCAGGGGAAACACCGGGGAGCTGTTTTTT	CAWSRLRGNTGELFF
TRBJ2-7	.	TRBV29-1	.	TGCAGCGTTGAAGGTGTAGCGGCCGACTACGAGCAGTACTTC	CSVEGVAADYEQYF
TRBJ2-3	TRBD2	TRBV18	.	TGTGCCAGCTCCCCCTACGGACTAGCGGGAGGGATGGGAGATACGCAGTATTTT	CASSPYGLAGGMGDTQYF
TRBJ2-7	TRBD2	TRBV7-2	.	TGTGCCAGCAGCCCTCATAGGCGGGAGGCGACCGAGCAGTACTTC	CASSPHRREATEQYF
TRBJ2-3	.	TRBV7-9	.	TGTGCCAGCAGCTTCACAGATACGCAGTATTTT	CASSFTDTQYF
TRBJ2-7	TRBD2	TRBV7-9	.	TGTGCCAGCAGCCCGGGGGGTGGAGTGTACGAGCAGTACTTC	CASSPGGGVYEQYF
TRBJ1-2	.	TRBV9	.	TGTGCCAGCAGCGTGACCCCCCGGAGTGCGCTACATAACTTC	CASSVTPRSALHNF
TRBJ1-5	.	TRBV28	.	TGTGCCAGCAGTTTAGGAGGCCGTCAGCCCCAGCATTTT	CASSLGGRQPQHF
TRBJ2-7	TRBD2	TRBV15	.	TGTGCCACCAGCAGGGGGGGGACGGGTACCTACGAGCAGTACTTC	CATSRGGTGTYEQYF
TRBJ1-2	.	TRBV29-1	.	TGCAGCGTGTCCGGGACGCTATTATATGGCTACACCTTC	CSVSGTLLYGYTF